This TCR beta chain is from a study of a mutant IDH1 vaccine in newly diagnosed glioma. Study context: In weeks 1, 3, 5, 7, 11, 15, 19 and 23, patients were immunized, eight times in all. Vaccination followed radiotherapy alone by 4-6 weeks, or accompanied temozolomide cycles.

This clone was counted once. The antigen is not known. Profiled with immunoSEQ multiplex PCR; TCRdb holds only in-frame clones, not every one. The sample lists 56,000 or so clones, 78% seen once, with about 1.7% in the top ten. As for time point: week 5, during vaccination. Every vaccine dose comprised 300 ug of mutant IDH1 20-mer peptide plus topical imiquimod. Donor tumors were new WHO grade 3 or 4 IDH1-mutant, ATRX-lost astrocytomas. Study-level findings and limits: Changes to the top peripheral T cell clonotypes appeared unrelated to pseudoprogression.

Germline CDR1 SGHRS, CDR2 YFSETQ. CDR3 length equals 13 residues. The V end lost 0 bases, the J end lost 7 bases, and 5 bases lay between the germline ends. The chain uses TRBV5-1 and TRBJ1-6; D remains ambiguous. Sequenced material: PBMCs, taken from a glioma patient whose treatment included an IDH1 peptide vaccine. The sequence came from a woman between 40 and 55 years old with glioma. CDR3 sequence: CASSLEENSPLHF. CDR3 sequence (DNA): TGCGCCAGCAGCTTGGAAGAGAATTCACCCCTCCACTTT.